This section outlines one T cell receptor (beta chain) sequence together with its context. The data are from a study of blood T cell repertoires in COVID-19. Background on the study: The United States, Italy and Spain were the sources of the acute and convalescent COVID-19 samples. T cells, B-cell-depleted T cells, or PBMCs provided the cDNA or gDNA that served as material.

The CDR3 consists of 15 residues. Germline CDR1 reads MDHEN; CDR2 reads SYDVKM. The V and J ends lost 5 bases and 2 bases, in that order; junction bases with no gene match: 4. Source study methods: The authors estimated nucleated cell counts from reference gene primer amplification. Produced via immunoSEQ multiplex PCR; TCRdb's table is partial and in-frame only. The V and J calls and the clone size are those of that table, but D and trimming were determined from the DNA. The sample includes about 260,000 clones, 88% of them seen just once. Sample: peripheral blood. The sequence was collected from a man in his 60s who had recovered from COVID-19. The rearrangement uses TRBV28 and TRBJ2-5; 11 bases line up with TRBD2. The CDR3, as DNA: TGTGCCAGCAGTCGGGGACTAGCGGTACAAGAGACCCAGTACTTC. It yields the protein CASSRGLAVQETQYF.